This T cell receptor (beta chain) was documented in a study of memory CD4+ T cells and cytomegalovirus serostatus. The sort gate was single viable CD3+CD4+CD8-CD45RO+ cells for memory CD4+ T cells. The table came from immunoSEQ multiplex PCR; TCRdb's copy has only in-frame clones and leaves some out. Of under 75,000 clones in the sample, roughly 80% were seen once. Only a few counts were recorded for this clone. CDR3 length equals 11 residues. CDR1 and CDR2 from the germline V gene are DFQATT and SNEGSKA (reference sequence). This chain links TRBV20-1 with TRBJ1-1; D is undetermined. The origin of this receptor is an adult in good health and CMV-seronegative. Some clones in this sample may be carry-over from other donors' samples. Material for sequencing was memory CD4+ T cells from blood. CDR3 nucleotide sequence: TGCAGGGCGAGTAGGAACACTGAAGCTTTCTTT. It codes for CRASRNTEAFF.